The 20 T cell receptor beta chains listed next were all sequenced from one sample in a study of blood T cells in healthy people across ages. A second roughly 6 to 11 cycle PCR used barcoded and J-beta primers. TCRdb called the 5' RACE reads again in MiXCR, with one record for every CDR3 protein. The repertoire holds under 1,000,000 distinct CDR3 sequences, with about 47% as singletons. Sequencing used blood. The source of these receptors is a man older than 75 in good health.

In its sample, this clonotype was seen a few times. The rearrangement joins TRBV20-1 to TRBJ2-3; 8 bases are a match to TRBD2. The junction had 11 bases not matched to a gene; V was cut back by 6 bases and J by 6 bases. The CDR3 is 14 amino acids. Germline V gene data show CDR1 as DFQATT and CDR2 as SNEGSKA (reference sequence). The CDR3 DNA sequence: TGCAGTGCGGAGACTAGCGATTCTCAGGATACGCAGTATTTT. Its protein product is CSAETSDSQDTQYF.

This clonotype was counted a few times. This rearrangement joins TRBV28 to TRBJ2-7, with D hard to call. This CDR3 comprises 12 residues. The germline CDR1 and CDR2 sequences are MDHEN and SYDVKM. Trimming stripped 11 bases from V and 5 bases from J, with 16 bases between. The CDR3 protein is CAVAGQVDEQYF. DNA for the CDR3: TGTGCCGTAGCCGGCCAGGTCGACGAGCAGTACTTC.

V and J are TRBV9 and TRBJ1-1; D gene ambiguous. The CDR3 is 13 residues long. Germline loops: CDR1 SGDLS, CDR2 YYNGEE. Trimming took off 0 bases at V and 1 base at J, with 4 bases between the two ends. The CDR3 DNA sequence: TGTGCCAGCAGCGTAGCCCAGAACACTGAAGCTTTCTTT. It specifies CASSVAQNTEAFF.

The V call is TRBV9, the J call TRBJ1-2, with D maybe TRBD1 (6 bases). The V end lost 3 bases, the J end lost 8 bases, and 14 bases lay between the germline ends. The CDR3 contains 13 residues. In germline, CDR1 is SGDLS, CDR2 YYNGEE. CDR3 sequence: CASSEAGQGGYTF. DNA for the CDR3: TGTGCCAGCAGCGAAGCGGGGCAGGGGGGCTACACCTTC.

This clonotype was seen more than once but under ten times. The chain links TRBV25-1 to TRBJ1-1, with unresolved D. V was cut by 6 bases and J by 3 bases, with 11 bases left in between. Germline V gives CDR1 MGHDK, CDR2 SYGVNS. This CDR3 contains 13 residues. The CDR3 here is CASRNVGDTEAFF. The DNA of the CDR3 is TGTGCCAGCAGGAACGTCGGGGACACTGAAGCTTTCTTT. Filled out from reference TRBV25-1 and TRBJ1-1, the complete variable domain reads EADIYQTPRYLVIGTGKKITLECSQTMGHDKMYWYQQDPGMELHLIHYSYGVNSTEKGDLSSESTVSRIRTEHFPLTLESARPSHTSQYLCASRNVGDTEAFFGQGTRLTVV.

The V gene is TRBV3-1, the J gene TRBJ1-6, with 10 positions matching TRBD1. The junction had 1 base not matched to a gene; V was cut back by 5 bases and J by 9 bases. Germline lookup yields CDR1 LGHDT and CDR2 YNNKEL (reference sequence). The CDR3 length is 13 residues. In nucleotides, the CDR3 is TGTGCCAGCAGCGGACAGGGGGGTTCACCCCTCCACTTT. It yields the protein CASSGQGGSPLHF.

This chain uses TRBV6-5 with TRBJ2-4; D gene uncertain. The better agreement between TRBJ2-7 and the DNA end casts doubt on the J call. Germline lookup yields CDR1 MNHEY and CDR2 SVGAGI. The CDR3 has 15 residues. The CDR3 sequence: CASSYSERASYEQYF. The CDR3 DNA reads TGTGCCAGCAGTTACTCTGAACGAGCAAGTTACGAGCAGTACTTC.

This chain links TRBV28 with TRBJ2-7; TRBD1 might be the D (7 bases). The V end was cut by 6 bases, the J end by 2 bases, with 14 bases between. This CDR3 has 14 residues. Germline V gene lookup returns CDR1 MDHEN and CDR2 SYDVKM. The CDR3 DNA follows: TGTGCCAGCAGCTCTGCAGGGGGGACCTACGAGCAGTACTTC. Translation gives CASSSAGGTYEQYF.

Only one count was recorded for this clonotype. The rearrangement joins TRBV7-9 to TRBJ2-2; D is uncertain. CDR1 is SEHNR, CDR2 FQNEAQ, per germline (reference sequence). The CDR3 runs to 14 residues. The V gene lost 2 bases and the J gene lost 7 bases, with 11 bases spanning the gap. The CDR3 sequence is CASSLSQANGELFF. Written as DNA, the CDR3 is TGTGCCAGCAGCTTAAGCCAGGCGAACGGGGAGCTGTTTTTT.

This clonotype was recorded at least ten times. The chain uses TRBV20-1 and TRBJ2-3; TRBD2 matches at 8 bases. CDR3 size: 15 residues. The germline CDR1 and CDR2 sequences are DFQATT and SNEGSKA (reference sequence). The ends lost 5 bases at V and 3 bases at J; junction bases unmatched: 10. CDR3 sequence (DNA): TGCAGTGCTTCCAAGCGGGAGAGGAGTACAGATACGCAGTATTTT. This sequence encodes CSASKRERSTDTQYF.

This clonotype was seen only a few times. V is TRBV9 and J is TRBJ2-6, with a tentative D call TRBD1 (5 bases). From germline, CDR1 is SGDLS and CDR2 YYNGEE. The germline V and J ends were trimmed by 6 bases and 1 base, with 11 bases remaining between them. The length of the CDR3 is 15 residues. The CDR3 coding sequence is TGTGCCAGCACGCCAGGGATTTCTGGGGCCAACGTCCTGACTTTC. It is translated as CASTPGISGANVLTF.

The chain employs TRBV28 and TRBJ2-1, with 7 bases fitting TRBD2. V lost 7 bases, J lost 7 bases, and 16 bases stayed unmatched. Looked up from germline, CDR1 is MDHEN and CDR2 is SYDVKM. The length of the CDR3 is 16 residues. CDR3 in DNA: TGTGCCAGCACCCAGAGAAAACTAGCGTCGAGGAATGAGCAGTTCTTC. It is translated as CASTQRKLASRNEQFF.

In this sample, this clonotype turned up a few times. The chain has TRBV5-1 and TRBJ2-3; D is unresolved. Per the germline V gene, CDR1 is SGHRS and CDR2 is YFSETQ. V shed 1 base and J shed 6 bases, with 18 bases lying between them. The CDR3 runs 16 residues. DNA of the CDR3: TGCGCCAGCAGCTTGTCCTTGCTTAGATCTTCGGATACGCAGTATTTT. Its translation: CASSLSLLRSSDTQYF.

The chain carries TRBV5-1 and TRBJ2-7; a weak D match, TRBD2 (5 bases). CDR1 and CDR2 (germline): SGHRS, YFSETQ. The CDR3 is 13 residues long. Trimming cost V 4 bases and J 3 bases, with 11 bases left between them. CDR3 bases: TGCGCCAGCAGCGTGGAGGACGGCTACGAGCAGTACTTC. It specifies CASSVEDGYEQYF.

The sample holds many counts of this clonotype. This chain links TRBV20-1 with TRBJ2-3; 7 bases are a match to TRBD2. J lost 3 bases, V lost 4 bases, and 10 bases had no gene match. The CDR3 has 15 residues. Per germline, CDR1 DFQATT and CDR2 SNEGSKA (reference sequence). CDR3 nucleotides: TGCAGTGCTACATCTAAGGCGGGAGATACAGATACGCAGTATTTT. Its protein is CSATSKAGDTDTQYF.

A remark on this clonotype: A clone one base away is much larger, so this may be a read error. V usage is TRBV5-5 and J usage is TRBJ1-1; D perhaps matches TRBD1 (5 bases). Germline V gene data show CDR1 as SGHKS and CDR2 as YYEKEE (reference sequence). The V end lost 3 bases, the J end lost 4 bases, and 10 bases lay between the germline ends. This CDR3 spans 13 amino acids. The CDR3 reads CASSWGYGTEAFF. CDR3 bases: TGTGCCAGCAGCTGGGGGTATGGCACTGAAGCTTTCTTT.

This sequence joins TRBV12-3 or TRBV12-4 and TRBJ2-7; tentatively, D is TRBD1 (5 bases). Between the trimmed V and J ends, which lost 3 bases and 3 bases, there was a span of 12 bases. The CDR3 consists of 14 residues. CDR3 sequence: CASSFQGLDYEQYF. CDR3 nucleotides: TGTGCCAGCAGTTTCCAGGGCTTGGACTACGAGCAGTACTTC.

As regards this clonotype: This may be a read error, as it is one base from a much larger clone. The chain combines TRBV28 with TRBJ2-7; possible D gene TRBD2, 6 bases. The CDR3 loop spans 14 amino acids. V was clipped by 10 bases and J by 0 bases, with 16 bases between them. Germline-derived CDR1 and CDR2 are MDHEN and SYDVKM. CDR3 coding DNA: TGTGCCACCATAGCGGAAGGGCCCTCCTACGAGCAGTACTTC. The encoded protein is CATIAEGPSYEQYF.

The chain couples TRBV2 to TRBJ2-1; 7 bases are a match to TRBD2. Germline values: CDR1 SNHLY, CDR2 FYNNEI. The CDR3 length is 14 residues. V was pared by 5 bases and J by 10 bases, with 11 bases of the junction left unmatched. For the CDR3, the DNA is TGTGCCAGCAGTCCGTTGCGGAGGGACTACGAGCAGTTCTTC. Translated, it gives CASSPLRRDYEQFF.

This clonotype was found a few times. Here the CDR3 DNA reads TGCGCCAGCCACGGGAACACGGAAGATACGCAGTATTTT. It encodes CASHGNTEDTQYF. This chain links TRBV5-1 with TRBJ2-3, with a tentative D call TRBD2 (5 bases). Germline V gene sequence: CDR1 SGHRS, CDR2 YFSETQ. Trimming removed 7 bases at V and 5 bases at J, with 14 bases between. The CDR3 has 13 residues.